This passage covers 24 T cell receptor beta chains from one sample sequenced in a study of T cells after yellow fever vaccination. Via MiXCR, TCRdb re-called the 5' RACE reads, giving one row per CDR3 protein. The repertoire holds about 350,000 distinct CDR3 sequences, with approximately 12% as singletons. This specimen consisted of CD4+ T cells sorted from PBMCs, obtained 15 days after the yellow fever booster vaccination. The receptors originated from a man aged 18 to 29 who received the YFV17D yellow fever vaccine.

The chain carries TRBV5-1 and TRBJ2-3; D could derive from TRBD1 or TRBD2 (5 bases each). The CDR3 extends over 17 amino acids. V was trimmed by 5 bases and J by 2 bases, leaving 21 bases between them. Germline lookup yields CDR1 SGHRS and CDR2 YFSETQ. CDR3 in amino acids: CASRTQSRDDYTDTQYF. For the CDR3, the DNA is TGCGCCAGCAGAACACAATCCAGGGACGACTACACAGATACGCAGTATTTT.

The chain carries TRBV7-9 and TRBJ1-4, with D tentatively TRBD1 (5 bases). The length of the CDR3 is 13 residues. V gave up 11 bases and J gave up 4 bases, with 14 bases separating them. Germline V gives CDR1 SEHNR, CDR2 FQNEAQ (reference sequence). The DNA of the CDR3 is TGTGCCGGGGCGGGCCCCATTAATGAAAAACTGTTTTTT. This encodes CAGAGPINEKLFF.

V is TRBV7-9 and J is TRBJ2-2; D gene unclear. This CDR3 contains 17 residues. V was trimmed by 1 base and J by 1 base, leaving 13 bases between them. Per germline, CDR1 SEHNR and CDR2 FQNEAQ (reference sequence). This chain's CDR3 is CASSLGSRRLNTGELFF. CDR3 DNA: TGTGCCAGCAGCTTAGGGTCTAGGCGGCTGAACACCGGGGAGCTGTTTTTT.

CDR3 sequence (DNA): TGTGCCAGCAGTGAATCTTGGCAGGGAAGGGATGGCTACACCTTC. Protein sequence: CASSESWQGRDGYTF. This chain connects TRBV25-1 to TRBJ1-2, with TRBD1 as a possible D gene (5 bases). Germline-derived CDR1 and CDR2 are MGHDK and SYGVNS. The length of the CDR3 is 15 residues. Trimming shortened V by 1 base and J by 6 bases, and 15 bases separated the two germline ends.

There are a few counts of this clonotype. V usage is TRBV7-2 and J usage is TRBJ1-2; tentative D call: TRBD1 (6 bases). CDR1 and CDR2 from the germline V gene are SGHTA and FQGNSA. Trimming cost V 1 base and J 8 bases, with 17 bases left between them. The CDR3 runs 15 residues. This CDR3 is CASSLGMWGLGGYTF. The CDR3 coding sequence is TGTGCCAGCAGCTTAGGGATGTGGGGGCTTGGCGGCTACACCTTC.

This clonotype was picked up a small number of times. The gene calls are TRBV20-1 and TRBJ2-3; the match to TRBD2 covers 8 bases. Per germline, CDR1 DFQATT and CDR2 SNEGSKA (reference sequence). The V and J ends lost 3 bases and 1 base, in that order; junction bases with no gene match: 3. The CDR3 spans 14 residues. For the CDR3, the DNA is TGCAGTGCTAGTAAAGCGGGGGGCACAGATACGCAGTATTTT. Translation gives CSASKAGGTDTQYF.

The chain combines TRBV24-1 with TRBJ2-3; D might be TRBD1 or TRBD2, each matching 6 bases. The V end lost 1 base, the J end lost 3 bases, and 13 bases lay between the germline ends. This CDR3 has 16 residues. CDR1 is KGHDR, CDR2 SFDVKD, per germline. The chain's CDR3 is CATSDFPRGRTDTQYF. CDR3 bases: TGTGCCACCAGTGATTTCCCCCGGGGGCGAACAGATACGCAGTATTTT.

The chain uses TRBV12-3 or TRBV12-4 and TRBJ2-3; 9 bases fit TRBD2. The V gene end was trimmed by 7 bases and the J gene end by 5 bases; junction bases not matched to a gene: 13. The CDR3 spans 16 residues. The CDR3 loop reads CASTTRPSGAGDTQYF. CDR3 sequence (DNA): TGTGCCAGCACCACCCGGCCTAGCGGGGCGGGAGATACGCAGTATTTT.

The rearrangement joins TRBV7-9 to TRBJ2-6; 7 nucleotides align to TRBD1. The V and J ends lost 5 bases and 0 bases, in that order; junction bases with no gene match: 10. The germline V gene has CDR1 SEHNR and CDR2 FQNEAQ (reference sequence). The CDR3 sequence is 18 residues long. The CDR3: CASSTPDRWSSGANVLTF. In nucleotides, the CDR3 is TGTGCCAGCAGCACACCGGACAGGTGGAGCTCTGGGGCCAACGTCCTGACTTTC. Complete variable domain (other parts from reference TRBV7-9 and TRBJ2-6): DTGVSQNPRHKITKRGQNVTFRCDPISEHNRLYWYRQTLGQGPEFLTYFQNEAQLEKSRLLSDRFSAERPKGSFSTLEIQRTEQGDSAMYLCASSTPDRWSSGANVLTFGAGSRLTVL.

The V call is TRBV9, the J call TRBJ1-1; D remains unclear. CDR3 length equals 14 residues. Germline CDR1 reads SGDLS; CDR2 reads YYNGEE. Trimming shortened V by 0 bases and J by 1 base, and 7 bases separated the two germline ends. CDR3 protein: CASSVGHQNTEAFF. Written as DNA, the CDR3 is TGTGCCAGCAGCGTAGGGCACCAGAACACTGAAGCTTTCTTT.

In its sample, this clonotype was seen a few times. V usage is TRBV4-2 and J usage is TRBJ1-5, with D unresolved. The V gene's germline CDR1 is LGHNA and CDR2 YNFKEQ. V lost 4 bases to trimming and J lost 6 bases, with 7 bases between them. CDR3 length: 12 amino acids. CDR3 nucleotides: TGTGCCAGCAGCCGGCCGGGTCAGCCCCAGCATTTT. This translates into CASSRPGQPQHF.

A few counts support this clonotype. The rearrangement links TRBV4-3 to TRBJ2-3; no definite D call. The germline gives CDR1 LGHNA, CDR2 YSLEER. Trimming removed 3 bases from V and 1 base from J, with 11 bases in between. The CDR3 sequence is 15 residues long. In nucleotides, the CDR3 is TGCGCCAGCAGCCAGGGGTCCCAAGGCACAGATACGCAGTATTTT. This sequence encodes CASSQGSQGTDTQYF.

At least ten counts were recorded for this clonotype. In DNA form, the CDR3 reads TGCGCCAGCAGCCAAGTCTCATCCAGCATGAACACTGAAGCTTTCTTT. It is translated as CASSQVSSSMNTEAFF. The V and J genes are TRBV4-1 and TRBJ1-1; D unclear. Trimming removed 1 base at V and 0 bases at J, with 12 bases between. The CDR3 has 16 residues. Germline values: CDR1 MGHRA, CDR2 YSYEKL.

This clonotype was observed a few times. The chain is built from TRBV20-1 and TRBJ2-6; D is ambiguous. Between the trimmed V and J ends, which lost 5 bases and 0 bases, there was a span of 8 bases. The CDR3 spans 14 residues. Looked up from germline, CDR1 is DFQATT and CDR2 is SNEGSKA (reference sequence). The CDR3 DNA reads as TGCAGTGCTGTGCGGATCTCTGGGGCCAACGTCCTGACTTTC. Translation: CSAVRISGANVLTF.

This chain uses TRBV12-3 or TRBV12-4 with TRBJ1-1; the D gene is possibly TRBD1 (5 bases). With 5 bases removed from V and 6 bases from J, the gap between germline ends came to 16 bases. The CDR3 is 14 residues long. The CDR3 DNA is TGTGCCAGCAGTCCGGGTTTTCAGGGCGCTGAAGCTTTCTTT. It is translated as CASSPGFQGAEAFF.

This rearrangement joins TRBV9 to TRBJ2-1; possible D gene TRBD2, 5 bases. The CDR3 has 17 amino acids. Trimming cost V 2 bases and J 6 bases, with 21 bases left between them. Germline V gene sequence: CDR1 SGDLS, CDR2 YYNGEE. This chain's CDR3 is CASSVSAGGRGGNEQFF. The CDR3 DNA reads TGTGCCAGCAGCGTGTCCGCAGGTGGGCGTGGAGGCAATGAGCAGTTCTTC.

V gene TRBV7-6 combines with J gene TRBJ1-2, with D hard to call. V lost 5 bases, J lost 3 bases, and 13 bases lay in between. The germline CDR1 and CDR2 sequences are SGHVS and FNYEAQ. The CDR3 loop spans 14 amino acids. CDR3 sequence: CASSPWRGDYGYTF. In DNA, the CDR3 is TGTGCCAGCAGCCCCTGGCGGGGTGACTATGGCTACACCTTC.

A single count supports this clonotype. The chain employs TRBV20-1 and TRBJ1-2; maybe TRBD1 (6 bases). CDR1 and CDR2 from the germline V gene are DFQATT and SNEGSKA (reference sequence). The CDR3 extends over 13 amino acids. The V end lost 3 bases, the J end lost 5 bases, and 13 bases lay between the germline ends. The CDR3 here is CSASEQGYYGYTF. The CDR3 DNA sequence: TGCAGTGCTAGTGAACAGGGTTATTATGGCTACACCTTC.

The table lists this clonotype with a few counts. The V and J genes are TRBV5-1 and TRBJ2-3; possible D gene TRBD2, 6 bases. Germline-derived CDR1 and CDR2 are SGHRS and YFSETQ. The CDR3 consists of 18 residues. V was trimmed by 7 bases and J by 0 bases, leaving 24 bases between them. The CDR3 region is CASRGGRDPTSSTDTQYF. CDR3 coding DNA: TGCGCCAGCCGGGGAGGCAGAGACCCCACTTCTAGCACAGATACGCAGTATTTT.

This clonotype came up a few times. This chain connects TRBV7-8 to TRBJ2-2; a possible D gene is TRBD1 (6 bases). This CDR3 comprises 15 residues. Trimming took off 1 base at V and 5 bases at J, with 11 bases between the two ends. The germline V gene has CDR1 SGHVS and CDR2 FQNEAQ. In nucleotides, the CDR3 is TGTGCCAGCAGCTTAGGTCTGGGGGCAACCGGGGAGCTGTTTTTT. Protein sequence: CASSLGLGATGELFF.

The V call is TRBV14, the J call TRBJ1-1, with D perhaps TRBD1 (5 bases). From germline, CDR1 is SGHDN and CDR2 FVKESK. The CDR3 is 15 residues long. V dropped 2 bases and J dropped 0 bases, with 10 bases sitting between them. DNA of the CDR3: TGTGCCAGCAGCCAAAGGGGTGCTTTGAACACTGAAGCTTTCTTT. Amino acid sequence: CASSQRGALNTEAFF.

The chain combines TRBV28 with TRBJ2-5, with 7 bases lining up with TRBD1. Trimming removed 3 bases from V and 5 bases from J; junction bases left unmatched: 12. Germline values: CDR1 MDHEN, CDR2 SYDVKM. The CDR3 is made up of 16 amino acids. CDR3 in amino acids: CASSFATGPQVETQYF. The DNA of the CDR3 is TGTGCCAGCAGTTTCGCGACAGGGCCCCAAGTGGAGACCCAGTACTTC.

This clonotype is a singleton in its sample. The gene calls are TRBV2 and TRBJ1-4; 9 nucleotides match TRBD1. Germline loops: CDR1 SNHLY, CDR2 FYNNEI. Unmatched junction bases numbered 10, after V lost 6 bases and J lost 11 bases. CDR3 length equals 14 residues. CDR3 loop: CASSVGGQGEKLFF. As DNA, the CDR3 is TGTGCCAGCAGCGTTGGGGGACAGGGAGAGAAACTGTTTTTT.

This clonotype has only a few counts. This sequence joins TRBV11-2 and TRBJ2-3, with 9 positions matching TRBD1. The CDR3 spans 15 residues. V gave up 5 bases and J gave up 4 bases; unmatched junction bases: 7. The germline V gene encodes CDR1 SGHAT and CDR2 FQNNGV. In DNA form, the CDR3 reads TGTGCCAGCAGCCACTACAGGGGGCCCCCAGATACGCAGTATTTT. Encoded protein: CASSHYRGPPDTQYF.